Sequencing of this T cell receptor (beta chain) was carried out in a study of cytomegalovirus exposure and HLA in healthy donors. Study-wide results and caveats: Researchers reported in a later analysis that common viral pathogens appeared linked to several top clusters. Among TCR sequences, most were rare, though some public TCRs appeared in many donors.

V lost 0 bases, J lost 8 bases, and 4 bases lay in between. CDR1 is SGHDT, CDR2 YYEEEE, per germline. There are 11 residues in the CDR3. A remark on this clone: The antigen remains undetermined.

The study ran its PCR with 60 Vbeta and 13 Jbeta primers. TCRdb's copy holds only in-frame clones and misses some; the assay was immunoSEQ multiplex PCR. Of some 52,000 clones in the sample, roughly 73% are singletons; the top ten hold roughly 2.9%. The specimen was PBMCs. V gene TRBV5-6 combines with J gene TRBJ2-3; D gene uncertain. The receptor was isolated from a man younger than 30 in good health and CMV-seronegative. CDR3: CASSLESTQYF. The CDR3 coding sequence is TGTGCCAGCAGCTTGGAGAGTACGCAGTATTTT.